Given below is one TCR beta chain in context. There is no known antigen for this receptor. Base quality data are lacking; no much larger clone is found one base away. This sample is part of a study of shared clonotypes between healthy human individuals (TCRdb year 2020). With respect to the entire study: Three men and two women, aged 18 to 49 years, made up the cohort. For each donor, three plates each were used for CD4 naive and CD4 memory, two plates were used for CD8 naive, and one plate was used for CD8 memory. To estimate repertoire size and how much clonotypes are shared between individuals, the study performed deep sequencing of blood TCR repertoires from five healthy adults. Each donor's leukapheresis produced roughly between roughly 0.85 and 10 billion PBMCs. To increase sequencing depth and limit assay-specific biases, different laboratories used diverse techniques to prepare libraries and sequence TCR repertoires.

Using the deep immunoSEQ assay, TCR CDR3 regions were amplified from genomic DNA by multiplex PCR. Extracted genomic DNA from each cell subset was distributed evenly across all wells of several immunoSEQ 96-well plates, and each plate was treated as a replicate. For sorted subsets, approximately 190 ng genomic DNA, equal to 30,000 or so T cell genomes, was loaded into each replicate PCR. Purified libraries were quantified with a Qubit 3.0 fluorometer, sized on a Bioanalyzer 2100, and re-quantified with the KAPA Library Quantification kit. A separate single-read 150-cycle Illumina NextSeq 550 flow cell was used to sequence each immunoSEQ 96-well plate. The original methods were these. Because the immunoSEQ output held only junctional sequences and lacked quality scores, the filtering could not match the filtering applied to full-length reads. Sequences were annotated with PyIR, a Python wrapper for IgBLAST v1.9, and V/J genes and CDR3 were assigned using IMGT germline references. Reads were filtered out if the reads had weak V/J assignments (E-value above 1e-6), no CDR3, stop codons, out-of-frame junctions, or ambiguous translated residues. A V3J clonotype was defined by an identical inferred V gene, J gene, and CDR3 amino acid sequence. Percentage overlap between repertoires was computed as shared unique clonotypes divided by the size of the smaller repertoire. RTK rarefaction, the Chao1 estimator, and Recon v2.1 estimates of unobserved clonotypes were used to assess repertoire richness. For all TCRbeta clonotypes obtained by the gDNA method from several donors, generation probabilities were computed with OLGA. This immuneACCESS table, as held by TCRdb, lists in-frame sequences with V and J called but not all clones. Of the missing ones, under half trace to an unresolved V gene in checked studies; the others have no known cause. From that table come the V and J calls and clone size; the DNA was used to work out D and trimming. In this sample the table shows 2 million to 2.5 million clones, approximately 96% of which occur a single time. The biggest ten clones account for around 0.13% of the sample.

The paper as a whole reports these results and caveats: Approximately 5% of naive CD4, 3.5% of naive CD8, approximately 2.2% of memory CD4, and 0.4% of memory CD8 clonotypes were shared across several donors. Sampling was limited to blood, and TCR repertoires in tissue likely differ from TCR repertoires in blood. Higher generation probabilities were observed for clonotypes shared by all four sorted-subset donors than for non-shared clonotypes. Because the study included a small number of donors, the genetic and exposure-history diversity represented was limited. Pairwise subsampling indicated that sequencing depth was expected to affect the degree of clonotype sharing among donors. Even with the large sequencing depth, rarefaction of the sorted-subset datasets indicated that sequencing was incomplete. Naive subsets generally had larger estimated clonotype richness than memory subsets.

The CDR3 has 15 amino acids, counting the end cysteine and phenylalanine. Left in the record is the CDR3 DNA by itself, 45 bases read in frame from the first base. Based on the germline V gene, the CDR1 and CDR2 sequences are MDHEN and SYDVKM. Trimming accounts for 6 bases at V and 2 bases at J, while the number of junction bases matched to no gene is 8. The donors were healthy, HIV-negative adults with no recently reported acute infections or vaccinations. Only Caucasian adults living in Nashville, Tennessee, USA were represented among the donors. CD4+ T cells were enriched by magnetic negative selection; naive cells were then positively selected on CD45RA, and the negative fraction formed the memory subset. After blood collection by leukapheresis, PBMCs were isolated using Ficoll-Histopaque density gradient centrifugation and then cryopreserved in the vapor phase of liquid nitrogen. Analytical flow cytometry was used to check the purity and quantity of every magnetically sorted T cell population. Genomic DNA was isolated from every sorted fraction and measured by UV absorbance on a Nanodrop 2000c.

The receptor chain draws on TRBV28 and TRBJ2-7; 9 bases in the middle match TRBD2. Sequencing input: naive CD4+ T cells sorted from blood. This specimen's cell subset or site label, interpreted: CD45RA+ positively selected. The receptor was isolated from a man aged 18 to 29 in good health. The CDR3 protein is CASREAGGGTYEQYF. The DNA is TGTGCCAGCAGAGAAGCGGGGGGCGGGACCTACGAGCAGTACTTC. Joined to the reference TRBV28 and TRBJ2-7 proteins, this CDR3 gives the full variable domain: DVKVTQSSRYLVKRTGEKVFLECVQDMDHENMFWYRQDPGLGLRLIYFSYDVKMKEKGDIPEGYSVSREKKERFSLILESASTNQTSMYLCASREAGGGTYEQYFGPGTRLTVT.